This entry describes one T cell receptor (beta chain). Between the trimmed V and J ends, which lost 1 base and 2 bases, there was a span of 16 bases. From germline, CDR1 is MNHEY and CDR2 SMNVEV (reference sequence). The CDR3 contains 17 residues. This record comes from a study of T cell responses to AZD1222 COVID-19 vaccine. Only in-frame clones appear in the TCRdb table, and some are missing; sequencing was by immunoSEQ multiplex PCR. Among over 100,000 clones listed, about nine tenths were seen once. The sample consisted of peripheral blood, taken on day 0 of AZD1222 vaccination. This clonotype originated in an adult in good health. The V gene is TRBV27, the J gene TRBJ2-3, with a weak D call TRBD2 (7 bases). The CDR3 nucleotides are TGTGCCAGCAGTTTATGGGGGGGGCGGGGGCCCACAGATACGCAGTATTTT. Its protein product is CASSLWGGRGPTDTQYF.